This TCR beta chain derives from a study of CXCR3-negative and CXCR3-positive naive CD8 T cells. Across the study: Sequencing gave about 150 million TRB reads overall, about 1.5 +/- 0.3 million per library. The study, taken as a whole, reports: Greater hydrophobicity was found in TRB CDR3s of CXCR3-positive naive cells than of CXCR3-negative naive cells.

In regard to this clonotype: Its antigen remains unknown.

Researchers prepared the TRB cDNA libraries using 5' RACE with UMI labels. Each CDR3 protein gets one entry in TCRdb, which reprocessed the 5' RACE reads and gives no DNA. This sample's table has roughly 90,000 distinct CDR3 sequences. CDR1 and CDR2 from the germline V gene are SGHVS and FNYEAQ. CDR3 length equals 14 residues. Sorts performed in triplicate captured roughly 300,000 cells each from every CD8+ T cell subset. CD45RO-CCR7+CD27+CD95- defined naive CD8+ T cells. Sequenced sample: naive CXCR3- CD8+ T cells from blood. Specified subset: CD45RO-CCR7+CD27+CD95- naive CD8+ T cells lacking CXCR3 (TNR3-). The sequence was collected from a human donor in good health. Some clones in this sample may be carry-over from other donors' samples. V usage is TRBV7-6 and J usage is TRBJ2-1; the TCRdb call, TRBD1, lacks DNA for checking. CDR3 in amino acids: CASSLAEGVDEQFF.